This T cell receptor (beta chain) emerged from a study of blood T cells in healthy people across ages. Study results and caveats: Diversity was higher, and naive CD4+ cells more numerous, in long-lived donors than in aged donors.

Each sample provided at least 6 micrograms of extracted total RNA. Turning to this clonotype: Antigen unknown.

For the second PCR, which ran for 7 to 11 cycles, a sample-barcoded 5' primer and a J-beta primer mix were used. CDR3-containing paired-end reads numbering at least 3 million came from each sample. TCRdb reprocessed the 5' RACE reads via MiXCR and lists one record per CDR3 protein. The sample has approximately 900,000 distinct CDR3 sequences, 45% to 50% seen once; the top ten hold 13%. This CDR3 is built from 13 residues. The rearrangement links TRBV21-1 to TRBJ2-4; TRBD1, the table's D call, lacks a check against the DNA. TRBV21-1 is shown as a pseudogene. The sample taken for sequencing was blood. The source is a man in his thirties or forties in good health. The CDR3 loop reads CASSKKQGNIQYF. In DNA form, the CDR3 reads TGTGCCAGCAGCAAAAAACAGGGAAACATTCAGTACTTC.